One sample yielded the 25 T cell receptor beta chains listed below, sequenced in a study of cytomegalovirus exposure and HLA in healthy donors. In the PCR, 60 Vbeta and 13 Jbeta primers were used. Some clones are missing from TCRdb's copy, which holds only in-frame ones; the method was immunoSEQ multiplex PCR. In total, the table holds around 50,000 clones. Input material: PBMCs. These receptors were obtained from a male donor in good health and CMV-seronegative.

The chain combines TRBV11-2 with TRBJ1-1, with D perhaps matching TRBD1 (6 bases). Between the trimmed V and J ends, which lost 7 bases and 7 bases, there was a span of 13 bases. The V gene's germline CDR1 is SGHAT and CDR2 FQNNGV. The CDR3 extends over 12 amino acids. CDR3 protein: CASNLNRVEAFF. CDR3 bases: TGTGCCAGCAATCTGAACAGGGTTGAAGCTTTCTTT. The whole variable domain, filled in from reference TRBV11-2 and TRBJ1-1, reads EAGVAQSPRYKIIEKRQSVAFWCNPISGHATLYWYQQILGQGPKLLIQFQNNGVVDDSQLPKDRFSAERLKGVDSTLKIQPAKLEDSAVYLCASNLNRVEAFFGQGTRLTVV.

CDR3 bases: TGTGCCAGCTCATCCCGGACAGACATGAACACTGAAGCTTTCTTT. It yields the protein CASSSRTDMNTEAFF. The genes are TRBV18 and TRBJ1-1; D perhaps matches TRBD1 (6 bases). Germline CDR1 is KGHSH and CDR2 is LQKENI. This CDR3 is built from 15 residues. V lost 5 bases, J lost 0 bases, and 13 bases lay in between.

V usage is TRBV9 and J usage is TRBJ2-7; D is unresolved. Trimming took off 4 bases at V and 1 base at J, with 15 bases between the two ends. This CDR3 contains 15 residues. Germline V CDR1 and CDR2: SGDLS, YYNGEE. CDR3 sequence (DNA): TGTGCCAGCAGCCGAGCACCACCTGAATCCTACGAGCAGTACTTC. Translated, it gives CASSRAPPESYEQYF.

The J gene is TRBJ2-7, the V gene TRBV6-5; TRBD1 matches at 10 bases. There are 13 residues in the CDR3. Germline-derived CDR1 and CDR2 are MNHEY and SVGAGI. V gave up 8 bases and J gave up 6 bases; unmatched junction bases: 7. The DNA of the CDR3 is TGTGCCAGCCGTCGGGACAGGGGCGCCGAGCAGTACTTC. This gives the protein CASRRDRGAEQYF.

The chain combines TRBV27 with TRBJ2-7, with D possibly TRBD1 on 6 matching bases. The V end lost 0 bases, the J end lost 4 bases, and 16 bases lay between the germline ends. The CDR3 is 16 amino acids. The V gene's germline CDR1 is MNHEY and CDR2 SMNVEV (reference sequence). CDR3 loop: CASSLSGLGDTYEQYF. The CDR3 nucleotides are TGTGCCAGCAGTTTATCGGGTTTAGGGGACACGTACGAGCAGTACTTC.

The V gene is TRBV30, the J gene TRBJ1-5, with 7 bases matching TRBD1. V gave up 4 bases and J gave up 6 bases; unmatched junction bases: 6. Germline V CDR1 and CDR2: GTSNPN, SVGIG (reference sequence). This CDR3 is 13 amino acids long. The CDR3 loop is CAWNDRAGQPQHF. CDR3 nucleotide sequence: TGTGCCTGGAACGACAGGGCGGGTCAGCCCCAGCATTTT.

The chain joins TRBV6-5 to TRBJ1-5; maybe TRBD1 (6 bases). Per the germline V gene, CDR1 is MNHEY and CDR2 is SVGAGI. This CDR3 is 13 amino acids long. Trimming removed 8 bases from V and 1 base from J, with 9 bases in between. The CDR3 DNA reads as TGTGCCAGCGGGCAGGGGAGCAATCAGCCCCAGCATTTT. As protein: CASGQGSNQPQHF.

The CDR3 DNA follows: TGTGCCAGCGGCACCCAAACAGGGGACGCTGAAGCTTTCTTT. Translating gives CASGTQTGDAEAFF. The chain joins TRBV5-4 to TRBJ1-1; 7 bases are a match to TRBD1. Looked up from germline, CDR1 is SGHNT and CDR2 is YYREEE (reference sequence). The length of the CDR3 is 14 residues. V was pared by 7 bases and J by 6 bases, with 12 bases of the junction left unmatched.

V is TRBV18 and J is TRBJ2-1; 11 nucleotides agree with TRBD2. CDR3 size: 15 residues. V shed 4 bases, J shed 6 bases, and the junction held 5 bases outside the gene matches. In germline, CDR1 is KGHSH, CDR2 LQKENI. The CDR3 loop reads CASSQASGGRNEQFF. CDR3 DNA sequence: TGTGCCAGCTCACAGGCTAGCGGGGGGCGCAATGAGCAGTTCTTC.

The chain uses TRBV7-2 and TRBJ2-5; perhaps TRBD2 as D (5 bases). Germline V gives CDR1 SGHTA, CDR2 FQGNSA. The CDR3 runs 12 residues. V was shortened by 3 bases and J by 3 bases, with 5 bases between the two germline ends. CDR3 loop: CASSLREETQYF. The CDR3 bases are TGTGCCAGCAGCTTGCGGGAAGAGACCCAGTACTTC.

The J gene is TRBJ2-3, the V gene TRBV7-2; D gene unclear. The V end was cut by 1 base, the J end by 6 bases, with 8 bases between. CDR3 length equals 13 residues. Germline lookup yields CDR1 SGHTA and CDR2 FQGNSA. CDR3 loop: CASSLGVQDTQYF. CDR3 bases: TGTGCCAGCAGCTTAGGGGTACAGGATACGCAGTATTTT.

The V gene is TRBV29-1, the J gene TRBJ1-3, with D possibly matching TRBD1 (5 bases). CDR3 length equals 13 residues. Germline V gene data show CDR1 as SQVTM and CDR2 as ANQGSEA. V shed 7 bases and J shed 2 bases, with 12 bases lying between them. The CDR3 DNA is TGCAGCGGGGCCGGACAAGCTGGAAACACCATATATTTT. Its protein is CSGAGQAGNTIYF.

The CDR3 reads CASSQDSGQKNTGELFF. CDR3 nucleotide sequence: TGCGCCAGCAGCCAAGATAGCGGGCAGAAGAACACCGGGGAGCTGTTTTTT. The chain couples TRBV4-3 to TRBJ2-2; 7 bases line up with TRBD2. The CDR3 spans 17 residues. V shed 0 bases, J shed 1 base, and the junction held 5 bases outside the gene matches. Per germline, CDR1 LGHNA and CDR2 YSLEER.

The V and J genes are TRBV6-5 and TRBJ2-1; TRBD1 matches 8 bases. Losses at the gene ends were 6 bases for V and 7 bases for J; bases not matched to a gene: 8. CDR3 length equals 14 residues. CDR1 and CDR2 from the germline V gene are MNHEY and SVGAGI. CDR3 amino acids: CASSPPGGRNEQFF. The CDR3 DNA is TGTGCCAGCAGCCCTCCAGGGGGCCGGAATGAGCAGTTCTTC.

The chain employs TRBV10-2 and TRBJ1-2; 10 positions match TRBD1. The V gene end was trimmed by 3 bases and the J gene end by 14 bases; junction bases not matched to a gene: 12. Per germline, CDR1 WSHSY and CDR2 SAAADI. The CDR3 sequence is 14 residues long. CDR3 sequence (DNA): TGCGCCAGCAGTGACTCCGGGACAGGGGCAGGTCGGACCTTC. It codes for CASSDSGTGAGRTF.

The rearrangement joins TRBV19 to TRBJ1-1, with D possibly matching TRBD1 (5 bases). This CDR3 has 15 residues. V was trimmed by 2 bases and J by 0 bases, leaving 10 bases between them. Germline CDR1 and CDR2: LNHDA and SQIVND (reference sequence). The CDR3 bases are TGTGCCAGTAGTATAACAGCAGGGTTGAACACTGAAGCTTTCTTT. Its translation: CASSITAGLNTEAFF.

This chain links TRBV6-6 with TRBJ2-7; 8 nucleotides align to TRBD1. The V and J ends lost 7 bases and 3 bases, in that order; junction bases with no gene match: 11. This CDR3 is 15 amino acids long. Germline V CDR1 and CDR2: MNHNY, SVGAGI (reference sequence). DNA for the CDR3: TGTGCCAGCACGAACCGGGACAGGACATACTACGAGCAGTACTTC. It codes for CASTNRDRTYYEQYF.

The gene calls are TRBV5-4 and TRBJ1-1, with 10 bases matching TRBD1. Germline V gene data show CDR1 as SGHNT and CDR2 as YYREEE (reference sequence). The CDR3 contains 15 residues. Losses at the gene ends were 3 bases for V and 5 bases for J; bases not matched to a gene: 7. CDR3 loop: CASSSRDRGWTEAFF. For the CDR3, the DNA is TGTGCCAGCAGCTCCCGGGACAGGGGATGGACTGAAGCTTTCTTT. Looking up the rest from reference TRBV5-4 and TRBJ1-1 gives the full variable domain: ETGVTQSPTHLIKTRGQQVTLRCSSQSGHNTVSWYQQALGQGPQFIFQYYREEENGRGNFPPRFSGLQFPNYSSELNVNALELDDSALYLCASSSRDRGWTEAFFGQGTRLTVV.

The chain has TRBV4-1 and TRBJ2-7, with D perhaps TRBD1 (5 bases). Trimming stripped 1 base from V and 4 bases from J, with 11 bases between. This CDR3 region has 14 residues. The V gene's germline CDR1 is MGHRA and CDR2 YSYEKL. In DNA form, the CDR3 reads TGCGCCAGCAGCCAAGCTCGACAGTCTTACGAGCAGTACTTC. It encodes CASSQARQSYEQYF.

V is TRBV30 and J is TRBJ2-7, with D possibly matching TRBD2 (6 bases). V lost 5 bases to trimming and J lost 7 bases, with 18 bases between them. The CDR3 contains 13 residues. CDR1 and CDR2 from the germline V gene are GTSNPN and SVGIG (reference sequence). This chain's CDR3 is CAWVGTFKLEQYF. As DNA, the CDR3 is TGTGCCTGGGTGGGGACTTTCAAACTGGAGCAGTACTTC.

The CDR3: CASSSGVSYEQYF. The CDR3, as DNA: TGTGCCAGCAGCTCGGGAGTCTCCTACGAGCAGTACTTC. The chain employs TRBV11-2 and TRBJ2-7; the D gene is possibly TRBD2 (6 bases). Germline V gene sequence: CDR1 SGHAT, CDR2 FQNNGV. This CDR3 spans 13 amino acids. Between the trimmed V and J ends, which lost 4 bases and 0 bases, there was a span of 7 bases.

V gene TRBV4-2 combines with J gene TRBJ2-1; D gene ambiguous. Trimming took off 0 bases at V and 5 bases at J, with 8 bases between the two ends. In germline, CDR1 is LGHNA, CDR2 YNFKEQ. This CDR3 region has 14 residues. The CDR3 reads CASSQDYRDNEQFF. The CDR3 nucleotides read TGTGCCAGCAGCCAAGATTATCGGGACAATGAGCAGTTCTTC.

This sequence joins TRBV2 and TRBJ1-6; 8 bases are a match to TRBD1. Germline V gives CDR1 SNHLY, CDR2 FYNNEI. After removal of 6 bases from V and 2 bases from J, the junction contained 3 bases not matched to a gene. The CDR3 contains 15 residues. CDR3 DNA: TGTGCCAGCAGAAGGGACAGGACCTATAATTCACCCCTCCACTTT. This sequence encodes CASRRDRTYNSPLHF.

The chain uses TRBV18 and TRBJ1-4, with 8 nucleotides matching TRBD1. Trimming removed 6 bases from V and 3 bases from J; junction bases left unmatched: 3. Looked up from germline, CDR1 is KGHSH and CDR2 is LQKENI. The CDR3 is 14 amino acids. The CDR3 loop reads CASSPDRANEKLFF. CDR3 nucleotide sequence: TGTGCCAGCTCCCCGGACAGGGCTAATGAAAAACTGTTTTTT.

The chain links TRBV5-1 to TRBJ2-7, with 9 bases matching TRBD2. The germline V gene encodes CDR1 SGHRS and CDR2 YFSETQ. The V segment lost 0 bases and the J segment 6 bases; nucleotides outside the gene matches: 10. The length of the CDR3 is 16 residues. CDR3: CASSLGGGGGAREQYF. CDR3 sequence (DNA): TGCGCCAGCAGCTTGGGAGGTGGCGGGGGGGCTCGCGAGCAGTACTTC.